Presented here are 13 T cell receptor beta chains from one specimen sequenced in a study of blood T cell repertoires in COVID-19. TCRdb's copy holds only in-frame clones and misses some; the assay was immunoSEQ multiplex PCR. The profile shows approximately 140,000 clones, approximately 88% of them singletons. Sequenced sample: peripheral blood. The receptor set was obtained from a human donor in a cohort sampled during active COVID-19.

The chain has TRBV18 and TRBJ2-7; D gene unclear. Germline values: CDR1 KGHSH, CDR2 LQKENI. This CDR3 is 12 amino acids long. Trimming removed 3 bases from V and 2 bases from J, with 5 bases in between. CDR3 DNA sequence: TGTGCCAGCTCACCCGACACCTACGAGCAGTACTTC. Protein product: CASSPDTYEQYF.

Only a few counts were recorded for this clone. In nucleotides, the CDR3 is TGTGCCAGCAGCCTCTTGGGCTCTAATGAAAAACTGTTTTTT. Its translation: CASSLLGSNEKLFF. The chain carries TRBV7-9 and TRBJ1-4; D remains ambiguous. Germline values: CDR1 SEHNR, CDR2 FQNEAQ (reference sequence). There are 14 residues in the CDR3. V lost 5 bases and J 3 bases, leaving 10 bases between the germline ends.

The table lists this clone with a count of one. The V call is TRBV2, the J call TRBJ1-1, with D perhaps matching TRBD1 (6 bases). V was pared by 5 bases and J by 3 bases, with 13 bases between. Germline-derived CDR1 and CDR2 are SNHLY and FYNNEI. The CDR3 consists of 14 residues. In DNA, the CDR3 is TGTGCCAGCAGTCCACAGGGTTTAGACACTGAAGCTTTCTTT. This encodes CASSPQGLDTEAFF.

This clone was seen a single time. The chain combines TRBV12-3 or TRBV12-4 with TRBJ2-3; D uncertain. The CDR3 has 13 residues. Trimming left V 2 bases short and J 4 bases short, with 7 bases between. The CDR3 bases are TGTGCCAGCAGTTTACGAGCGTCAGATACGCAGTATTTT. It yields the protein CASSLRASDTQYF.

V usage is TRBV5-4 and J usage is TRBJ2-7, with D possibly TRBD2 on 5 matching bases. The V and J ends lost 4 bases and 3 bases respectively, with 11 bases between them. The CDR3 spans 13 residues. The germline gives CDR1 SGHNT, CDR2 YYREEE (reference sequence). The CDR3 region has the DNA TGTGCCAGCAGCGAAACCGGGAACTACGAGCAGTACTTC. Translating it yields CASSETGNYEQYF.

This chain joins TRBV7-2 and TRBJ2-5, with a weak D call TRBD2 (5 bases). This CDR3 has 16 residues. V was cut by 1 base and J by 3 bases, with 15 bases left in between. The germline CDR1 and CDR2 sequences are SGHTA and FQGNSA. This CDR3 reads CASSLVEASLEETQYF. The DNA for the CDR3 is TGTGCCAGCAGCTTAGTTGAAGCTAGCCTAGAAGAGACCCAGTACTTC.

The gene calls are TRBV10-3 and TRBJ2-2, with D maybe TRBD1 (6 bases). V dropped 11 bases and J dropped 7 bases, with 17 bases sitting between them. Germline values: CDR1 ENHRY, CDR2 SYGVKD. The CDR3 runs 13 residues. The CDR3 sequence is CASRARGFGELFF. The CDR3 coding sequence is TGTGCCTCCAGGGCCAGGGGATTCGGGGAGCTGTTTTTT.

This CDR3 reads CASSLGQYSSYNEQFF. The CDR3 DNA follows: TGTGCCAGCAGCTTGGGACAGTATAGCTCCTACAATGAGCAGTTCTTC. This chain joins TRBV5-4 and TRBJ2-1; D perhaps matches TRBD1 (5 bases). The germline V and J ends were trimmed by 0 bases and 0 bases, with 10 bases remaining between them. The CDR3 spans 16 residues. Germline V CDR1 and CDR2: SGHNT, YYREEE (reference sequence). The full variable domain, with the rest looked up from reference TRBV5-4 and TRBJ2-1, is ETGVTQSPTHLIKTRGQQVTLRCSSQSGHNTVSWYQQALGQGPQFIFQYYREEENGRGNFPPRFSGLQFPNYSSELNVNALELDDSALYLCASSLGQYSSYNEQFFGPGTRLTVL.

The V call is TRBV9, the J call TRBJ2-7; 10 positions match TRBD1. Germline V gene data show CDR1 as SGDLS and CDR2 as YYNGEE. V shed 0 bases, J shed 5 bases, and the junction held 5 bases outside the gene matches. CDR3 length equals 15 residues. The CDR3 here is CASSVATGTGDEQYF. In nucleotides, the CDR3 is TGTGCCAGCAGCGTAGCAACCGGGACAGGGGACGAGCAGTACTTC.

CDR3 DNA sequence: TGCGCCAGCAGTGAGTGGGCCCCTGGTCAAGAGACCCAGTACTTC. Its protein product is CASSEWAPGQETQYF. This chain uses TRBV10-2 with TRBJ2-5; D is ambiguous. Per germline, CDR1 WSHSY and CDR2 SAAADI. This CDR3 comprises 15 residues. The ends were cut back, 1 base at V and 2 bases at J, with 11 bases in the middle.

The rearrangement uses TRBV4-1 and TRBJ1-5; D unclear. V lost 4 bases to trimming and J lost 1 base, with 11 bases between them. From germline, CDR1 is MGHRA and CDR2 YSYEKL. The CDR3 sequence is 15 residues long. CDR3 loop: CASSLRGGSNQPQHF. In DNA, the CDR3 is TGCGCCAGCAGCCTCCGAGGAGGGAGCAATCAGCCCCAGCATTTT.

The chain is built from TRBV6-5 and TRBJ2-5; D unclear. The CDR3 runs to 15 residues. Trimming shortened V by 0 bases and J by 1 base, and 9 bases separated the two germline ends. CDR1 and CDR2 (germline): MNHEY, SVGAGI. CDR3 sequence: CASSYSVRAQETQYF. As DNA, the CDR3 is TGTGCCAGCAGTTACTCGGTGCGAGCCCAAGAGACCCAGTACTTC.

This sequence joins TRBV4-3 and TRBJ2-7; D call uncertain. Trimming stripped 0 bases from V and 2 bases from J, with 5 bases between. This CDR3 spans 13 amino acids. Germline V gene data show CDR1 as LGHNA and CDR2 as YSLEER. Here the CDR3 reads CASSQDSTYEQYF. As DNA, the CDR3 is TGCGCCAGCAGCCAAGACAGTACCTACGAGCAGTACTTC.